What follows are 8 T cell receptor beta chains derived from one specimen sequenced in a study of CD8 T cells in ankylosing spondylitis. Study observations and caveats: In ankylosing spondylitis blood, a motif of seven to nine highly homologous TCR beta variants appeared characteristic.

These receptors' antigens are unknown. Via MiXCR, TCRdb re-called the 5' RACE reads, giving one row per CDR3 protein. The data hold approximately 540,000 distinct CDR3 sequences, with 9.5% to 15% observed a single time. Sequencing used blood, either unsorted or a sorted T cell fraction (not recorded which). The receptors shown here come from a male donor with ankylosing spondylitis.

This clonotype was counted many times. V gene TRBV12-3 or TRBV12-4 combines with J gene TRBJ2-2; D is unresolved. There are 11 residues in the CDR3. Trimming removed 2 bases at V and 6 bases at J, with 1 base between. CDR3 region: CASSLPGELFF. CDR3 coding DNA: TGTGCCAGCAGTTTACCCGGGGAGCTGTTTTTT.

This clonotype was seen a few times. The CDR3 region is CASSESRLAPYNEQFF. The CDR3 DNA follows: TGTGCCAGCAGTGAATCCCGACTAGCTCCCTACAATGAGCAGTTCTTC. The V gene is TRBV25-1, the J gene TRBJ2-1; 7 bases line up with TRBD2. The CDR3 extends over 16 amino acids. Germline CDR1 is MGHDK and CDR2 is SYGVNS. The J segment lost 2 bases and the V segment lost 1 base, leaving 5 bases of the junction unmatched. Supplemented by reference TRBV25-1 and TRBJ2-1, the full variable domain reads EADIYQTPRYLVIGTGKKITLECSQTMGHDKMYWYQQDPGMELHLIHYSYGVNSTEKGDLSSESTVSRIRTEHFPLTLESARPSHTSQYLCASSESRLAPYNEQFFGPGTRLTVL.

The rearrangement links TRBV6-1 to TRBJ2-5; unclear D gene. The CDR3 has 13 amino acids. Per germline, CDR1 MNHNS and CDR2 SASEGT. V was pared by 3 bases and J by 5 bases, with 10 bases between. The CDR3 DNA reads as TGTGCCAGCAGTGACAAGGAGTGGGAGACCCAGTACTTC. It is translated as CASSDKEWETQYF.

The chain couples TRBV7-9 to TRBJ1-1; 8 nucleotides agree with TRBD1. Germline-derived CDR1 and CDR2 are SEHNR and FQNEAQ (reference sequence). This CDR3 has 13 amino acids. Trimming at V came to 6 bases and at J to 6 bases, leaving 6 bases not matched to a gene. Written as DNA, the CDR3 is TGTGCCAGCAGTCTACAGGGGGTACCTGAAGCTTTCTTT. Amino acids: CASSLQGVPEAFF.

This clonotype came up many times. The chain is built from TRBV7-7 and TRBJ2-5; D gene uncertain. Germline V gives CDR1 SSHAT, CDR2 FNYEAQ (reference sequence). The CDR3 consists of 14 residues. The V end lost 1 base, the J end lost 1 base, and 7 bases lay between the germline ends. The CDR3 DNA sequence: TGTGCCAGCAGCTTAGTGAACAGCCAAGAGACCCAGTACTTC. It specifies CASSLVNSQETQYF.

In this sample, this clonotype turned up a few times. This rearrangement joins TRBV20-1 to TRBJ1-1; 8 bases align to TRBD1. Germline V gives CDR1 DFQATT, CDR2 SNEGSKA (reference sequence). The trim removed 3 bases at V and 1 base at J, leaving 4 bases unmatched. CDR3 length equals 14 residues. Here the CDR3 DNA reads TGCAGTGCTAGGGGAGACAGGGGGAACACTGAAGCTTTCTTT. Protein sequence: CSARGDRGNTEAFF.

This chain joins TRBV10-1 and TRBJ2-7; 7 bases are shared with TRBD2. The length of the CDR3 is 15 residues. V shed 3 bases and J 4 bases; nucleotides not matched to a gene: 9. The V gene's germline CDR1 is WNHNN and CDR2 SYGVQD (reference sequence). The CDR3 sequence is CASSDTPAGDYEQYF. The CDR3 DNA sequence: TGCGCCAGCAGTGACACCCCGGCGGGGGATTACGAGCAGTACTTC.

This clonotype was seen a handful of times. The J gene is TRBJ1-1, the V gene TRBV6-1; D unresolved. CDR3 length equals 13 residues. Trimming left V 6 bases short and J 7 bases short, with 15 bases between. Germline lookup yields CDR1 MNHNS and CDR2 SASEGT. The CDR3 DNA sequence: TGTGCCAGCAGCCTCGAAGGGAACGTTGAAGCTTTCTTT. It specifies CASSLEGNVEAFF.